The rows below give T cell receptor beta chains drawn from one sample of a study of radiotherapy plus CTLA-4 blockade in lung cancer. Libraries were prepared by immunoSEQ multiplex PCR; TCRdb keeps only in-frame clonotypes and omits some of them. Of roughly 100,000 clones listed, under 90% are singletons. The starting material was peripheral blood, obtained from a patient treated with radiotherapy plus ipilimumab. Receptors originate from a human donor with non-small cell lung cancer that progressed on radiotherapy plus ipilimumab. Some clones in this sample may be carry-over from other donors' samples. Both conserved end residues are part of each CDR3. Fields, in order: D gene, V gene, CDR3 length, J gene, clone size, CDR3 protein, CDR3 DNA. The D gene is left open where the match is weak. Part of the rows lack a size; the others show once, few, many or a class for expanded clones.

d_call: NA
v_call: TRBV6-1
cdr3_length: 14
j_call: TRBJ1-1
clone_size: NA
cdr3_aa: CASSESGEVTEAFF
cdr3_nt: TGTGCCAGCAGTGAATCAGGGGAGGTCACTGAAGCTTTCTTT

d_call: NA
v_call: TRBV7-9
cdr3_length: 17
j_call: TRBJ1-4
clone_size: NA
cdr3_aa: CASSFPLRGTVNEKLFF
cdr3_nt: TGTGCCAGCAGCTTCCCCCTCCGGGGTACCGTTAATGAAAAACTGTTTTTT

d_call: TRBD1
v_call: TRBV5-1
cdr3_length: 13
j_call: TRBJ2-1
clone_size: NA
cdr3_aa: CASGTDPNNEQFF
cdr3_nt: TGCGCCAGTGGGACAGACCCTAACAATGAGCAGTTCTTC

d_call: NA
v_call: TRBV10-2
cdr3_length: 14
j_call: TRBJ1-1
clone_size: NA
cdr3_aa: CASRPGGTNTEAFF
cdr3_nt: TGCGCCAGCAGGCCCGGGGGGACGAACACTGAAGCTTTCTTT

d_call: NA
v_call: TRBV5-1
cdr3_length: 15
j_call: TRBJ2-3
clone_size: NA
cdr3_aa: CASSSSTFGADTQYF
cdr3_nt: TGCGCCAGCAGTTCGTCGACCTTCGGCGCAGATACGCAGTATTTT

d_call: NA
v_call: TRBV11-2
cdr3_length: 15
j_call: TRBJ1-1
clone_size: NA
cdr3_aa: CASSPAGTLNTEAFF
cdr3_nt: TGTGCCAGCAGCCCAGCCGGGACACTGAACACTGAAGCTTTCTTT

d_call: NA
v_call: TRBV2
cdr3_length: 15
j_call: TRBJ1-6
clone_size: NA
cdr3_aa: CASSDRALFNSPLHF
cdr3_nt: TGTGCCAGCAGTGATCGTGCCTTATTTAATTCACCCCTCCACTTT

d_call: TRBD1
v_call: TRBV5-6
cdr3_length: 14
j_call: TRBJ1-2
clone_size: once
cdr3_aa: CASSSDRGYFGYTF
cdr3_nt: TGTGCCAGCAGCTCGGACAGGGGGTATTTTGGCTACACCTTC

d_call: NA
v_call: TRBV18
cdr3_length: 14
j_call: TRBJ1-6
clone_size: NA
cdr3_aa: CASSPGTRNSPLHF
cdr3_nt: TGTGCCAGCTCACCCGGGACAAGGAATTCACCCCTCCACTTT

d_call: NA
v_call: TRBV28
cdr3_length: 14
j_call: TRBJ1-4
clone_size: NA
cdr3_aa: CASSSGLMGEKLFF
cdr3_nt: TGTGCCAGCAGTTCGGGACTGATGGGGGAAAAACTGTTTTTT

d_call: NA
v_call: TRBV12-5
cdr3_length: 15
j_call: TRBJ1-2
clone_size: NA
cdr3_aa: CASGPGGGGSYGYTF
cdr3_nt: TGTGCTAGTGGACCCGGTGGCGGGGGGTCCTATGGCTACACCTTC

d_call: NA
v_call: TRBV30
cdr3_length: 15
j_call: TRBJ1-3
clone_size: NA
cdr3_aa: CAWSVGSNSGNTIYF
cdr3_nt: TGTGCCTGGAGTGTCGGCAGTAACTCTGGAAACACCATATATTTT

d_call: NA
v_call: TRBV5-4
cdr3_length: 15
j_call: TRBJ1-1
clone_size: NA
cdr3_aa: CASSFAGSRDTEAFF
cdr3_nt: TGTGCCAGCAGCTTTGCAGGGTCGAGGGACACTGAAGCTTTCTTT

d_call: TRBD2
v_call: TRBV5-1
cdr3_length: 15
j_call: TRBJ2-3
clone_size: NA
cdr3_aa: CVSSLGTSGEDTQYF
cdr3_nt: TGCGTCAGCAGCTTGGGCACTAGCGGGGAGGATACGCAGTATTTT

d_call: TRBD1
v_call: TRBV10-1
cdr3_length: 18
j_call: TRBJ2-2
clone_size: once
cdr3_aa: CASSESTRQGWNTGELFF
cdr3_nt: TGCGCCAGCAGTGAGTCGACTCGACAGGGTTGGAACACCGGGGAGCTGTTTTTT

d_call: TRBD1
v_call: TRBV10-3
cdr3_length: 12
j_call: TRBJ2-7
clone_size: NA
cdr3_aa: CAITQDRGEQYF
cdr3_nt: TGTGCCATCACCCAGGACAGGGGGGAGCAGTACTTC

d_call: NA
v_call: TRBV30
cdr3_length: 13
j_call: TRBJ2-2
clone_size: NA
cdr3_aa: CAWSVSADGELFF
cdr3_nt: TGTGCCTGGAGTGTATCCGCGGACGGGGAGCTGTTTTTT

d_call: NA
v_call: TRBV6-5
cdr3_length: 12
j_call: TRBJ1-6
clone_size: NA
cdr3_aa: CASRVTNSPLHF
cdr3_nt: TGTGCCAGCAGAGTCACAAATTCACCCCTCCACTTT